A selection of T cell receptor beta chains follows, all from one sample in a study of a mutant IDH1 vaccine in newly diagnosed glioma. Measured with immunoSEQ multiplex PCR; TCRdb has only the in-frame clones, and not every one. Here the sample spans approximately 30,000 clones, more than 60% being singletons. The antigens of these receptors remain unknown. Here the sequenced sample was PBMCs, taken from a glioma patient whose treatment included an IDH1 peptide vaccine. The receptors stem from a man in his fifties with glioma. Both conserved end residues are part of each CDR3. D genes are given only for firm matches. Some rows mark clone size as missing; the rest say once, few, many or name a class of expanded clone.

>.|.|TRBJ2-2|TRBV2|12
CAREGNTGELFF
TGTGCCAGGGAGGGGAACACCGGGGAGCTGTTTTTT
>.|.|TRBJ1-1|TRBV30|12
CAWSPANTEAFF
TGTGCCTGGAGTCCCGCGAACACTGAAGCTTTCTTT
>TRBD1|.|TRBJ2-5|TRBV7-2|13
CASSKGQRETQYF
TGTGCCAGCAGCAAGGGACAGCGAGAGACCCAGTACTTC
>TRBD1|.|TRBJ2-2|TRBV7-8|16
CASSLLRGRSTGELFF
TGTGCCAGCAGCTTACTCAGGGGGCGGTCCACCGGGGAGCTGTTTTTT
>TRBD1|.|TRBJ1-4|TRBV7-8|14
CASSRNRGDEKLFF
TGTGCCAGCAGTCGAAACAGGGGGGATGAAAAACTGTTTTTT
>TRBD2|.|TRBJ2-1|TRBV27|15
CASSLGTSDYNEQFF
TGTGCCAGCAGTCTCGGGACTAGCGACTACAATGAGCAGTTCTTC
>.|.|TRBJ1-3|TRBV2|15
CASSVERGSGNTIYF
TGTGCCAGCAGTGTAGAGAGGGGCTCTGGAAACACCATATATTTT
>TRBD1|.|TRBJ2-4|TRBV28|15
CASSRSGTGGNIQYF
TGTGCCAGCAGTCGATCTGGGACAGGGGGCAACATTCAGTACTTC
>.|once|TRBJ1-3|TRBV5-4|16
CASSYGNSGSGNTIYF
TGTGCCAGCAGCTACGGGAATAGCGGATCTGGAAACACCATATATTTT
>.|.|TRBJ1-5|TRBV19|14
CASRDGASNQPQHF
TGTGCCAGCCGGGACGGAGCTAGCAATCAGCCCCAGCATTTT
>.|few|TRBJ2-5|TRBV7-9|14
CASSTGGQGRTQYF
TGTGCCAGCAGCACCGGCGGGCAGGGAAGGACCCAGTACTTC
>.|.|TRBJ2-2|TRBV7-2|15
CASSANGGNTGELFF
TGTGCCAGCAGCGCGAACGGGGGGAACACCGGGGAGCTGTTTTTT
>TRBD2|.|TRBJ2-1|TRBV2|15
CASATSGLQDREQFF
TGTGCCAGCGCAACTAGCGGCCTCCAGGATAGGGAGCAGTTCTTC